This T cell receptor beta chain was sequenced for a study of blood T cell repertoires in COVID-19. Sequenced by immunoSEQ multiplex PCR; TCRdb stores in-frame clones only, minus some. The sample includes 300,000 or so clones, 65% to 85% seen only once; the top ten take 1.2%. Germline CDR1 and CDR2: SEHNR and FQNEAQ (reference sequence). The CDR3 runs to 17 residues. Trimming left V 2 bases short and J 3 bases short, with 18 bases between. The chain has TRBV7-9 and TRBJ2-3; tentatively, D is TRBD1 (7 bases). The receptor's source is a woman aged 45 to 65 with acute or convalescent COVID-19. The sequenced sample was peripheral blood. This chain's CDR3 is CASSLHQGGVETDTQYF. Written as DNA, the CDR3 is TGTGCCAGCAGCTTACACCAGGGGGGAGTGGAGACAGATACGCAGTATTTT.